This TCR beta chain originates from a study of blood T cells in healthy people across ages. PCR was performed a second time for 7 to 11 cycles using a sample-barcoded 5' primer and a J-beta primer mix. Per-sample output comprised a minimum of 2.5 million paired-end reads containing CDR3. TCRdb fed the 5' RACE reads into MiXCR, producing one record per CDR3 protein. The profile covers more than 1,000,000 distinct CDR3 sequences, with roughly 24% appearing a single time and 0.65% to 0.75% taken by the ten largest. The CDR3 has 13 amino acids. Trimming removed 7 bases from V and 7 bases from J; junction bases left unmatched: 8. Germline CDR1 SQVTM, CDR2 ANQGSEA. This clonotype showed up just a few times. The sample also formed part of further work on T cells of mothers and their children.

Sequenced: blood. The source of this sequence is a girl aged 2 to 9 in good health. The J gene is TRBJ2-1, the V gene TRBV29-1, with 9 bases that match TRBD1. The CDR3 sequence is CSGPGTGKNEQFF. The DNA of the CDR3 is TGCAGCGGTCCAGGGACAGGGAAAAATGAGCAGTTCTTC.